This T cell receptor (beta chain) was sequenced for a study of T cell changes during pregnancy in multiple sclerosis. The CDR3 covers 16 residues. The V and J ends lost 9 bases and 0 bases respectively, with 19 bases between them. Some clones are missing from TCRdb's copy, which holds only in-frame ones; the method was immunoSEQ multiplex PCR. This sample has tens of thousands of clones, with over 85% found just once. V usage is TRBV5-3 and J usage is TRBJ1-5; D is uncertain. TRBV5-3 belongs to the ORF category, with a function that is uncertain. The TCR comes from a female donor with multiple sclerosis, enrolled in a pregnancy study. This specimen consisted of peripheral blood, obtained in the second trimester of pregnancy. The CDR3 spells CAIITGSVLSNQPQHF. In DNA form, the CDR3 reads TGTGCCATAATAACGGGATCCGTTCTTAGCAATCAGCCCCAGCATTTT.